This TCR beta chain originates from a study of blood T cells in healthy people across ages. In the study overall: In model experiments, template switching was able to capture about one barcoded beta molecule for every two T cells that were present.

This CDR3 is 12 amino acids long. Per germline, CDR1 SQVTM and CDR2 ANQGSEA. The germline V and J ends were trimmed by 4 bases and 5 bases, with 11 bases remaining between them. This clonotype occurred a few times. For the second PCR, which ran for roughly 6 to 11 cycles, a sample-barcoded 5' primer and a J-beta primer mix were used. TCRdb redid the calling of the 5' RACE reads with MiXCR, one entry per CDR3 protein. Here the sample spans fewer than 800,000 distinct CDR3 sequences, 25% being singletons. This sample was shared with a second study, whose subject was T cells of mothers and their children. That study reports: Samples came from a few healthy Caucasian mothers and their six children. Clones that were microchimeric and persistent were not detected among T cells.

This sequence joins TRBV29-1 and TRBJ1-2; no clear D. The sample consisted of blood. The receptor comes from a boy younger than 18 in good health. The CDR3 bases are TGCAGCGTTGTCGACACTGGTTATGGCTACACCTTC. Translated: CSVVDTGYGYTF.